The clone carrying this T cell receptor (beta chain) was recorded many times. Trimming removed 5 bases at V and 2 bases at J, with 13 bases between. The CDR3 has 15 residues. TCRdb reprocessed the RT-PCR reads with MiXCR, giving one entry per CDR3 protein. The profile covers almost 700,000 distinct CDR3 sequences, with 11% to 15% appearing a single time and about 3.9% taken by the ten largest. The chain carries TRBV12-3 or TRBV12-4 and TRBJ1-5; tentative D call: TRBD1 (5 bases). The sequence derives from a female donor in good health, serving as a healthy control. Specimen: memory CD4+ T cells from blood. The CDR3 reads CASSTQGGGNQPQHF. The CDR3 coding sequence is TGTGCCAGCAGTACCCAGGGCGGGGGCAATCAGCCCCAGCATTTT.